Sequencing of this TCR beta chain was carried out in a study of ipilimumab plus nivolumab after autologous stem cell transplantation. Across the whole study: The myeloma group: high-risk transplant-naive, or relapse within 3 years after first autologous transplant. Study-level results: Per the authors, repertoire, Treg and microbiota data justify further study.

The assay was immunoSEQ multiplex PCR, and TCRdb's table has in-frame clones only and misses some. This table holds around 45,000 clones, more than 70% found once. Note on this clone: What it binds is not known. This sample includes further DNA sequences coding for the same CDR3.

Starting 14 to 28 days after autologous transplant, ipilimumab 1 mg/kg was given. The sequence was collected from a male donor with multiple myeloma. The material was PBMCs, obtained in a trial of ipilimumab plus nivolumab as post-transplant consolidation.

The CDR3 nucleotides are TGTGCCAGCAGCTGGGGGGACACTGAAGCTTTCTTT. Protein: CASSWGDTEAFF. The chain couples TRBV7-9 to TRBJ1-1; weak D call: TRBD1 (5 bases). Germline lookup yields CDR1 SEHNR and CDR2 FQNEAQ (reference sequence). Trimming took 4 bases from V and 3 from J, leaving 6 bases between them. This CDR3 has 12 amino acids.